This TCR beta chain was sequenced for a study of OX40 agonist ivuxolimab in advanced cancers. Study at large: Enrolled patients in dose escalation had cancers that were hepatocellular carcinoma, melanoma, renal cell or head and neck cancer. General study points: Circulating CD4+ and CD8+ T cells showed clonal expansion by week 6 at 0.1 to 3.0 mg/kg. The average count of expanded clones was higher among CD8+ T cells than among CD4+. No determination was made of the antigen specificity of the expanded peripheral T cells.

Concerning this clone itself: The antigen is not known.

After removal of 4 bases from V and 7 bases from J, the junction contained 4 bases not matched to a gene. This CDR3 spans 14 amino acids. Germline CDR1 is LNHDA and CDR2 is SQIVND (reference sequence). Here immunoSEQ multiplex PCR was the method, and the copy in TCRdb shows in-frame clones only, minus some. The data contain roughly 75,000 clones, around 83% of them singletons. The source material was CD4+ or CD8+ T cells sorted from blood, sampled in a trial of the OX40 agonist ivuxolimab. The TCR sequence derives from an adult with an advanced solid tumor such as melanoma, head and neck, liver or kidney cancer. The chain uses TRBV19 and TRBJ1-4; 9 bases align to TRBD1. CDR3 nucleotides: TGTGCCAGTAGTAGGGGACAGGGTGGTGAAAAACTGTTTTTT. Translation: CASSRGQGGEKLFF. The complete variable domain, with remaining parts taken from reference TRBV19 and TRBJ1-4, reads DGGITQSPKYLFRKEGQNVTLSCEQNLNHDAMYWYRQDPGQGLRLIYYSQIVNDFQKGDIAEGYSVSREKKESFPLTVTSAQKNPTAFYLCASSRGQGGEKLFFGSGTQLSVL.